The rows below give T cell receptor beta chains drawn from one sample of a study of regulatory T cells in long-lasting Graves disease. From the multiplex PCR reads, TCRdb called clonotypes with MiXCR, one entry per CDR3 protein. The sample yields about 660,000 distinct CDR3 sequences, about 30% seen once. Sample: peripheral blood mononuclear cells (PBMCs), taken when the disease was refractory, from a patient treated with antithyroid drugs. These receptors came from a female donor with Graves disease. Each CDR3 is given with its conserved first and last residue.

TRBJ2-2 | TRBV25-1 | CASRLPGNTGELFF
TRBJ1-1 | TRBV6-2/TRBV6-3 | CASSQQGAWAEAFF
TRBJ2-2 | TRBV25-1 | CASGGQTNTGELFF
TRBJ2-4 | TRBV6-4 | CASKLLGTGNNMDIQYF
TRBJ1-1 | TRBV5-1 | CASSSGRDLNTEAFF
TRBJ2-2 | TRBV3-1 | CASSQPSNTGELFF
TRBJ2-7 | TRBV5-1 | CASSLGQPVNEQYF
TRBJ1-1 | TRBV28 | CASSFHAGTEAFF
TRBJ2-4 | TRBV12-3/TRBV12-4 | CASTPSRDRVAKNIQYF
TRBJ2-7 | TRBV20-1 | CSARVGLAGGLEQYF
TRBJ2-7 | TRBV27 | CASPFSHEQYF
TRBJ1-6 | TRBV29-1 | CSAGEGANSPLHF
TRBJ2-7 | TRBV6-5 | CASSYSGQGSSGSSYEQYF
TRBJ1-2 | TRBV28 | CASSFGIVYGYTF
TRBJ2-4 | TRBV29-1 | CSVRVPGLAGSLAKNIQYF
TRBJ1-6 | TRBV12-3/TRBV12-4 | CASSLSRGGGSPLHF
TRBJ1-5 | TRBV2 | CASRGQGRNQPQHF
TRBJ2-7 | TRBV30 | CAWSVDGYEQYF
TRBJ1-5 | TRBV2 | CASSEYRGIQPQHF
TRBJ2-7 | TRBV6-2/TRBV6-3 | CASRGSGTRGEQYF
TRBJ1-4 | TRBV20-1 | CSASVATNEKLFF
TRBJ1-2 | TRBV20-1 | CSATGDYGYTF
TRBJ1-1 | TRBV12-3/TRBV12-4 | CASSLWGWDTEAFF
TRBJ1-2 | TRBV19 | CASSIVRTGAYHGYTF
TRBJ2-7 | TRBV10-3 | CATTGSYEQYF
TRBJ2-5 | TRBV20-1 | CSAFGLEMWETQYF
TRBJ1-5 | TRBV28 | CASWGTGDNQPQHF
TRBJ2-6 | TRBV18 | CASSPRSGAGANVLTF
TRBJ2-2 | TRBV12-3/TRBV12-4 | CASSFIDLLNTGELFF
TRBJ1-2 | TRBV30 | CAWRRKESYGYTF
TRBJ1-2 | TRBV28 | CASSSGQGATYGYTF
TRBJ1-1 | TRBV7-3 | CASSPRDTLNTEAFF
TRBJ1-1 | TRBV19 | CASRKRQGMRTEAFF
TRBJ1-2 | TRBV6-5 | CASSYSNQAFSGYTF
TRBJ1-2 | TRBV30 | CAWSETGGRGGYTF
TRBJ2-7 | TRBV20-1 | CSGVETGGAYEQYF
TRBJ1-2 | TRBV3-1 | CASWGYGYGHTF
TRBJ1-5 | TRBV25-1 | CASSVGSQPQHF
TRBJ2-7 | TRBV5-1 | CASSLRQIPTEQYF
TRBJ2-7 | TRBV6-1 | CASSDLQGTRLYEQYF
TRBJ2-5 | TRBV20-1 | CSASGNYQETQYF
TRBJ2-2 | TRBV7-2 | CASSYRGGSWIGELFF
TRBJ1-5 | TRBV6-1 | CASRATSDQPQHF
TRBJ1-5 | TRBV20-1 | CSAGTGGNQPQHF
TRBJ2-2 | TRBV20-1 | CSANTPNTGELFF
TRBJ1-1 | TRBV7-3 | CASGEGSTEAFF
TRBJ2-2 | TRBV12-3/TRBV12-4 | CASSEAYGGELFF
TRBJ1-2 | TRBV19 | CASSIAWTHRGYTF
TRBJ2-7 | TRBV12-3/TRBV12-4 | CASSLAGGMYEQYF